A selection of T cell receptor beta chains follows, all from one sample in a study of shared clonotypes between healthy human individuals. TCRdb keeps only in-frame clones here, not all; method: immunoSEQ multiplex PCR. Here the sample spans around 2.5 million clones, more than 85% being singletons. Material for sequencing was naive CD4+ T cells from PBMCs. These TCRs come from a man aged 18 to 30 in good health. Some clones in this sample may be carry-over from other donors' samples. Each CDR3 is given with its conserved first and last residue. Each record gives: CDR3 protein, CDR3 DNA, V gene, clone size, D gene, J gene. A D gene is named only where the DNA matches it firmly. Rows give clone size only sometimes, using once, few, many, or a class for an expanded clone.

CASSARPPLEDIQYF TGTGCCAGCAGCGCCAGGCCTCCCTTGGAGGACATTCAGTACTTC TRBV5-6 - - TRBJ2-4
CASSQDTGRDGYTF TGCGCCAGCAGCCAAGATACAGGGCGGGATGGCTACACCTTC TRBV4-3 - - TRBJ1-2
CASSLAPSSGNTIYF TGTGCCAGCAGCCTGGCACCGAGCTCTGGAAACACCATATATTTT TRBV9 - - TRBJ1-3
CASRTSGDEQFF TGCGCCAGCAGGACTAGCGGCGATGAGCAGTTCTTC TRBV4-1 - TRBD2 TRBJ2-1
CASSQDQRSLYEQYF TGCGCCAGCAGCCAAGATCAACGGAGTCTCTACGAGCAGTACTTC TRBV4-3 - - TRBJ2-7
CATGPLYGYTF TGTGCCACCGGTCCTCTCTATGGCTACACCTTC TRBV28 few - TRBJ1-2
CASSSPGQGNTGELFF TGTGCCAGCAGTTCCCCGGGACAGGGGAACACCGGGGAGCTGTTTTTT TRBV6-5 - TRBD1 TRBJ2-2
CASSLSRPTDTQYF TGTGCCAGCAGCTTAAGTAGACCCACAGATACGCAGTATTTT TRBV7-2 - - TRBJ2-3
CASSLGTGTVDKLFF TGTGCCAGCAGCCTCGGGACAGGGACGGTTGATAAACTGTTTTTT TRBV6-5 - TRBD1 TRBJ1-4
CASSFTGAGYVGYTF TGTGCCAGCAGCTTTACCGGAGCGGGGTACGTCGGCTACACCTTC TRBV7-3 - - TRBJ1-2
CASSPLGQTEAFF TGTGCCAGCAGCCCACTGGGACAGACTGAAGCTTTCTTT TRBV13 - TRBD1 TRBJ1-1
CASSSGGQPQHF TGTGCCAGCAGCTCAGGAGGGCAGCCCCAGCATTTT TRBV7-2 - - TRBJ1-5
CASSLSNTGELFF TGTGCCAGCAGCTTATCGAACACCGGGGAGCTGTTTTTT TRBV7-9 - - TRBJ2-2
CASSQGARGQNTGELFF TGCGCCAGCAGCCAAGGGGCCAGGGGGCAGAACACCGGGGAGCTGTTTTTT TRBV4-1 - TRBD1 TRBJ2-2
CASSKDTGGSYNEQFF TGTGCCAGCAGCAAAGACACAGGGGGCTCCTACAATGAGCAGTTCTTC TRBV5-5 - TRBD1 TRBJ2-1
CASSQGTSKETQYF TGCGCCAGCAGCCAGGGGACTAGTAAAGAGACCCAGTACTTC TRBV5-1 - TRBD2 TRBJ2-5
CASSLSGLGDTQYF TGCGCCAGCAGCCTCTCGGGACTAGGAGATACGCAGTATTTT TRBV4-1 - TRBD2 TRBJ2-3
CATTGAGANVLTF TGTGCCACCACAGGGGCCGGGGCCAACGTCCTGACTTTC TRBV28 - TRBD1 TRBJ2-6
CASSFRGLAGGPTYEQYF TGTGCCAGCAGCTTTCGAGGACTAGCGGGAGGCCCTACTTACGAGCAGTACTTC TRBV13 - TRBD2 TRBJ2-7
CASWSAGQPQHF TGCGCCAGCTGGTCAGCGGGTCAGCCCCAGCATTTT TRBV10-2 - - TRBJ1-5
CASSFIGQGTTGELFF TGCGCCAGCAGCTTCATTGGGCAGGGGACAACCGGGGAGCTGTTTTTT TRBV5-1 - - TRBJ2-2
CASSLQGGNEQFF TGTGCCAGCAGCTTGCAGGGTGGTAATGAGCAGTTCTTC TRBV5-4 - - TRBJ2-1
CASSLGRGIDGYTF TGCGCCAGCAGCTTGGGTCGGGGGATCGACGGCTACACCTTC TRBV5-1 - - TRBJ1-2
CASSLIGASYNEQFF TGTGCCAGCAGTCTAATTGGGGCATCCTACAATGAGCAGTTCTTC TRBV6-1 - - TRBJ2-1
CASSLVSGDTEAFF TGTGCCAGCAGCTTGGTCTCGGGGGACACTGAAGCTTTCTTT TRBV5-5 - - TRBJ1-1
CASSHGGQGGEKLFF TGTGCCAGCAGCCACGGTGGGCAGGGTGGTGAAAAACTGTTTTTT TRBV4-2 - - TRBJ1-4
CASSVGVPRTGELFF TGTGCCAGCAGCGTAGGTGTCCCGAGGACCGGGGAGCTGTTTTTT TRBV9 once - TRBJ2-2
CASSPPTRNEQFF TGTGCCAGCTCACCACCGACGAGGAATGAGCAGTTCTTC TRBV18 - - TRBJ2-1
CASGPFVGGGTDTQYF TGTGCTAGTGGTCCCTTTGTCGGGGGAGGAACAGATACGCAGTATTTT TRBV12-5 - - TRBJ2-3
CSVVSGAENTEAFF TGCAGCGTTGTATCGGGGGCCGAGAACACTGAAGCTTTCTTT TRBV29-1 few - TRBJ1-1
CASSAASPAYNEQFF TGTGCCAGCAGTGCGGCGTCACCAGCCTACAATGAGCAGTTCTTC TRBV2 - - TRBJ2-1
CASSQDPPGQGYGYTF TGCGCCAGCAGCCAAGATCCCCCCGGACAGGGATATGGCTACACCTTC TRBV4-1 - TRBD1 TRBJ1-2
CASSGAVYNEQFF TGTGCCAGTAGCGGAGCGGTGTACAATGAGCAGTTCTTC TRBV19 - - TRBJ2-1
CASSLDTRRETQYF TGTGCCAGCAGCTTGGATACTCGTCGGGAGACCCAGTACTTC TRBV5-4 - - TRBJ2-5
CAIGETSVSTDTQYF TGTGCCATCGGTGAGACTAGCGTAAGCACAGATACGCAGTATTTT TRBV10-3 - TRBD2 TRBJ2-3
CASSVAGQGYEQYF TGTGCCAGCAGCGTAGCGGGACAGGGTTACGAGCAGTACTTC TRBV9 - TRBD1 TRBJ2-7
CASSLGDRGEKLFF TGTGCCAGCAGCTTAGGGGACAGGGGAGAAAAACTGTTTTTT TRBV7-8 - TRBD1 TRBJ1-4
CAWRVSGGGGEAFF TGTGCCTGGAGGGTTTCAGGGGGCGGTGGTGAAGCTTTCTTT TRBV30 - TRBD1 TRBJ1-1
CASSMAMEDTQYF TGTGCCAGTAGTATGGCGATGGAGGATACGCAGTATTTT TRBV19 - - TRBJ2-3
CASSFGQGEEKLFF TGTGCCAGCAGCTTCGGACAGGGCGAGGAAAAACTGTTTTTT TRBV7-9 - TRBD1 TRBJ1-4
CASSRMGLAEETQYF TGTGCCAGTAGTAGAATGGGACTAGCGGAAGAGACCCAGTACTTC TRBV19 once TRBD2 TRBJ2-5
CSVRGDTDTQYF TGCAGCGTCCGGGGGGACACAGATACGCAGTATTTT TRBV29-1 - TRBD2 TRBJ2-3
CASSSTGGRTGELFF TGTGCCAGCAGTTCCACAGGGGGCAGGACCGGGGAGCTGTTTTTT TRBV2 - TRBD1 TRBJ2-2
CASSEFENTEAFF TGTGCCAGCAGTGAATTCGAGAACACTGAAGCTTTCTTT TRBV2 - - TRBJ1-1
CAWSVLDMFSGNTIYF TGTGCCTGGAGTGTACTGGACATGTTCTCTGGAAACACCATATATTTT TRBV30 once - TRBJ1-3